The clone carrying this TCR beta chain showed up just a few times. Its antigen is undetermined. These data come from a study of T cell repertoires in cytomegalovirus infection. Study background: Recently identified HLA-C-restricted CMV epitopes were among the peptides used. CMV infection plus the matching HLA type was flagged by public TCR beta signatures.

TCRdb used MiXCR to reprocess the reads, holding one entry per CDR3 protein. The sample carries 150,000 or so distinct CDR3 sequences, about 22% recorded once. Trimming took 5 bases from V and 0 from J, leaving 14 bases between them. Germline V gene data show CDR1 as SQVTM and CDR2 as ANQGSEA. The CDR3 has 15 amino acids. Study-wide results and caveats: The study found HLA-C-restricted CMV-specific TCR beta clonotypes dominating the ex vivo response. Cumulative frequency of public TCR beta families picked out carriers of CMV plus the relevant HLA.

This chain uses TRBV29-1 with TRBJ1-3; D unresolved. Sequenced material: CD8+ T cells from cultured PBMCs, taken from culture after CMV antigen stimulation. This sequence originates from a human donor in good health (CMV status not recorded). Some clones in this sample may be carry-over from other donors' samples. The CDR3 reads CSVTGRGFSGNTIYF. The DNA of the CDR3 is TGCAGCGTTACCGGACGAGGGTTCTCTGGAAACACCATATATTTT.